This entry is about one T cell receptor (beta chain). In the study's own analysis: Estimated nucleated cell counts came from reference gene primer amplification. Clones were sequenced by immunoSEQ multiplex PCR, and TCRdb holds only the in-frame ones, with some missing. V and J calls plus clone size are reproduced from that table; the DNA served to infer D and trimming. The sample records some 250,000 clones, around 80% being singletons. The data originate from a study of blood T cell repertoires in COVID-19. Overall study: Samples of COVID-19 (acute and convalescent) were obtained from the United States, Italy and Spain. PBMCs, B-cell-depleted T cells, or T cells provided the cDNA or gDNA that made up the material.

This CDR3 is built from 14 residues. With 2 bases clipped from V and 7 bases from J, the junction kept 7 bases outside the gene matches. Germline CDR1 and CDR2: SQVTM and ANQGSEA. The genes are TRBV29-1 and TRBJ1-3, with 8 bases lining up with TRBD1. The sequenced sample consisted of peripheral blood. The source of this sequence is a man in his forties or fifties with active or convalescent COVID-19. CDR3 protein: CSVERQGASNTIYF. CDR3 DNA sequence: TGCAGCGTTGAAAGGCAGGGGGCGAGTAACACCATATATTTT.